What follows describes a single TCR beta chain. What it binds is unknown. The junction and the germline gene differ at one end; a read error may be behind it. The treatment is: around 19 received Ad26.COV2.S at low or high dose, single or two shots; about 5 received placebo; per-sample allocation not given. Samples analyzed were those drawn on day 63 after the first vaccine or placebo injection. The CDR3 contains 16 residues. The data originate from a study of Ad26.COV2.S vaccination and SARS-CoV-2 variants. Study context: Enrollment placed the donor in the COV1001 Ad26.COV2.S trial arm. Each vaccinee took Ad26.COV2.S intramuscularly, once or twice 56 days apart.

Findings of the study overall: Considerable breadth of spike-specific CD8+ and CD4+ T cell responses has reportedly been documented following vaccination. The placebo group had lower spike-specific TCR breadth than the vaccine recipients did.

Produced via immunoSEQ multiplex PCR; TCRdb's table is partial and in-frame only. Of some 340,000 clones in the sample, around 84% are singletons; the top ten hold 1.9%. The starting material was peripheral blood, obtained in a trial of Ad26.COV2.S vaccine versus placebo. This TCR came from a person aged 18-60 years who received the Ad26.COV2.S COVID-19 vaccine or a placebo. The chain couples TRBV23-1 to TRBJ1-5, with 9 bases that match TRBD1. TRBV23-1 is an ORF, with its function uncertain. The CDR3 is CARSRLRDRENQPQHF. CDR3 bases: TGCGCCCGCAGTCGCCTCCGGGACAGGGAGAATCAGCCCCAGCATTTT.